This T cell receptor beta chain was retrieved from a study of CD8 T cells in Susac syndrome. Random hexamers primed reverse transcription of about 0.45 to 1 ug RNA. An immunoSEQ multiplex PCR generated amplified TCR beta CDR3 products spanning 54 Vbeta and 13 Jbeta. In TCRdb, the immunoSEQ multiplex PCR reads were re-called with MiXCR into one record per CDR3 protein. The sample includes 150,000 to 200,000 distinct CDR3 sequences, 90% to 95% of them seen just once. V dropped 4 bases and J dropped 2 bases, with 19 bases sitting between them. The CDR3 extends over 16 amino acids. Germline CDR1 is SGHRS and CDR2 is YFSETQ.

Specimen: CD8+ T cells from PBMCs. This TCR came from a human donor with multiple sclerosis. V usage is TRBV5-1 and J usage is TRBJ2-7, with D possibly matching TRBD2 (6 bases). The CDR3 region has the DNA TGCGCCAGCAGCCTGGGATCGGGTAGCGGAACCTACGAGCAGTACTTC. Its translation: CASSLGSGSGTYEQYF. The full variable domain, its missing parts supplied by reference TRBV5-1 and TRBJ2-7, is KAGVTQTPRYLIKTRGQQVTLSCSPISGHRSVSWYQQTPGQGLQFLFEYFSETQRNKGNFPGRFSGRQFSNSRSEMNVSTLELGDSALYLCASSLGSGSGTYEQYFGPGTRLTVT.